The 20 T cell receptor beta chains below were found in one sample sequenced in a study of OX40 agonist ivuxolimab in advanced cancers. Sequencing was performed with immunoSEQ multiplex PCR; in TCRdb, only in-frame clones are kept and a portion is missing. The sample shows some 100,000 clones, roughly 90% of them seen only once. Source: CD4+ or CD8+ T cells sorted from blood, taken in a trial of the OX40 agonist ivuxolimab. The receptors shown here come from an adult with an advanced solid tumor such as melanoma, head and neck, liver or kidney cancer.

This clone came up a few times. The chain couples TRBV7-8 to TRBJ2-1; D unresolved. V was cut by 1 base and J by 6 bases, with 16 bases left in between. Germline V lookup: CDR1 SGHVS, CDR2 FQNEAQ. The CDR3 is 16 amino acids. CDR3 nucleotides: TGTGCCAGCAGCTTAGTACCGGGTTCCCGGTCCAATGAGCAGTTCTTC. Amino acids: CASSLVPGSRSNEQFF.

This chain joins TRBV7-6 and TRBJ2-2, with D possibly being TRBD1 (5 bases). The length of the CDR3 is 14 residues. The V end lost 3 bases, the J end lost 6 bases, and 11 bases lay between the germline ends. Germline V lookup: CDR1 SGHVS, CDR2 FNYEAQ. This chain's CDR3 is CASSFQGLAGELFF. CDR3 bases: TGTGCCAGCAGCTTCCAGGGTTTAGCCGGGGAGCTGTTTTTT. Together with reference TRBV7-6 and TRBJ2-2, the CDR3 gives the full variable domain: GAGVSQSPRYKVTKRGQDVALRCDPISGHVSLYWYRQALGQGPEFLTYFNYEAQQDKSGLPNDRFSAERPEGSISTLTIQRTEQRDSAMYRCASSFQGLAGELFFGEGSRLTVL.

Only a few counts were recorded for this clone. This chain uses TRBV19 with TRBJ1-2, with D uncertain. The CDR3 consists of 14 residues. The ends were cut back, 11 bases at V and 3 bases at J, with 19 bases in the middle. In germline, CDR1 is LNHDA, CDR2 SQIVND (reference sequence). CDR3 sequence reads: CAARRLGSDYGYTF. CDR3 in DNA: TGTGCCGCCAGACGGCTTGGGTCTGACTATGGCTACACCTTC. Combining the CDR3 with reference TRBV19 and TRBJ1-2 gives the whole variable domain DGGITQSPKYLFRKEGQNVTLSCEQNLNHDAMYWYRQDPGQGLRLIYYSQIVNDFQKGDIAEGYSVSREKKESFPLTVTSAQKNPTAFYLCAARRLGSDYGYTFGSGTRLTVV.

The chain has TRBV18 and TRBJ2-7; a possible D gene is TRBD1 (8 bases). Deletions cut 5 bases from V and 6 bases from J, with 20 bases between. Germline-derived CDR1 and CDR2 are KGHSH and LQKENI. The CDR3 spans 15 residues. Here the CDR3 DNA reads TGTGCCAGCTCAACTAGACAGGGGAGGGACGGCGAGCAGTACTTC. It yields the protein CASSTRQGRDGEQYF.

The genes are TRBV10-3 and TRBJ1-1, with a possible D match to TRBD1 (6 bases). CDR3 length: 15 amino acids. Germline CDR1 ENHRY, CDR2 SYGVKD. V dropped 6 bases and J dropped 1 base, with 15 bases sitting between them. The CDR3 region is CAIRFSGTQNTEAFF. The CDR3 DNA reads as TGTGCCATCAGATTCTCCGGGACACAGAACACTGAAGCTTTCTTT.

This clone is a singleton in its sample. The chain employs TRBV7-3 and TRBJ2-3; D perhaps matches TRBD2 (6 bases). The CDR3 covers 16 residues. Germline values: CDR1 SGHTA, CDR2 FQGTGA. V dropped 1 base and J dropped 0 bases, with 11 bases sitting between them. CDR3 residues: CASSLRDGRSTDTQYF. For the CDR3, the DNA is TGTGCCAGCAGCTTAAGGGACGGGAGAAGCACAGATACGCAGTATTTT.

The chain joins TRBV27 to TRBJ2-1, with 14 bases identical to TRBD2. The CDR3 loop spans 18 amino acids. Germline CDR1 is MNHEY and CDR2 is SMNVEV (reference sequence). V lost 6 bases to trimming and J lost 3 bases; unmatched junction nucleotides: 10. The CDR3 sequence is CASRIGTSGSRIYNEQFF. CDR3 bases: TGTGCCAGCAGAATCGGGACTAGCGGGAGTCGAATCTACAATGAGCAGTTCTTC.

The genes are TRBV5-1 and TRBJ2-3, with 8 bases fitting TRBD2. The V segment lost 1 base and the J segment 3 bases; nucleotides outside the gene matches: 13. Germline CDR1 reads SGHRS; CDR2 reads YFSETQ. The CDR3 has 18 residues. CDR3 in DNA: TGCGCCAGCAGCTTGTCACGTTCCGGGACTAGTCAGACAGATACGCAGTATTTT. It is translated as CASSLSRSGTSQTDTQYF.

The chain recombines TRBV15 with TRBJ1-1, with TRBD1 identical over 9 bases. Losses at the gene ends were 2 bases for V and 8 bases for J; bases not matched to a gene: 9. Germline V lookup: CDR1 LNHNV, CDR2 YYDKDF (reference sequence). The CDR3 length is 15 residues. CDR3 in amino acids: CATSRYLGTGTEAFF. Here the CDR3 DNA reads TGTGCCACCAGCAGATACCTCGGGACAGGGACCGAAGCTTTCTTT.

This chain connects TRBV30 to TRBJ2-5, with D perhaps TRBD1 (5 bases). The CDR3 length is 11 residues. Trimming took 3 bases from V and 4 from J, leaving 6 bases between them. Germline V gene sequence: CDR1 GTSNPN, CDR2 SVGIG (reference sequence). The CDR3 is CAWRGLETQYF. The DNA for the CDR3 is TGTGCCTGGAGGGGGCTAGAGACCCAGTACTTC.

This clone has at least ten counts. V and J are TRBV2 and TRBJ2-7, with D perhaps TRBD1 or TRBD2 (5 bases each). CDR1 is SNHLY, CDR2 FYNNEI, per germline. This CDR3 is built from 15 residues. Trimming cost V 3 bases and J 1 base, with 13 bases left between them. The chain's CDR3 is CASSEGGGRSYEQYF. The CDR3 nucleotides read TGTGCCAGCAGTGAGGGTGGGGGTAGGTCCTACGAGCAGTACTTC.

CDR3 DNA sequence: TGTGCCAGCAGCTCAATAGCGGGAGGGACCACAGATACGCAGTATTTT. Its protein is CASSSIAGGTTDTQYF. The J gene is TRBJ2-3, the V gene TRBV7-9, with TRBD2 matching over 11 bases. V gave up 4 bases and J gave up 2 bases; unmatched junction bases: 5. This CDR3 is 16 amino acids long. Germline CDR1 is SEHNR and CDR2 is FQNEAQ (reference sequence).

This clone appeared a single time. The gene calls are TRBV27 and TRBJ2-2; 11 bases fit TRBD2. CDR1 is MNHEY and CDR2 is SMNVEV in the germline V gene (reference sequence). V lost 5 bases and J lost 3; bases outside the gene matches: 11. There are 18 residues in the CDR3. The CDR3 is CASSPYPRLAGYTGELFF. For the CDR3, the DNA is TGTGCCAGCAGTCCCTACCCGCGACTAGCGGGGTACACCGGGGAGCTGTTTTTT.

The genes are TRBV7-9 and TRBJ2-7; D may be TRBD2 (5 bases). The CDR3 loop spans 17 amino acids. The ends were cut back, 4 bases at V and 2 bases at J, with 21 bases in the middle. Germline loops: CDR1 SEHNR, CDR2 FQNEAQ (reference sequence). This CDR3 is CASSSSPGTRHAYEQYF. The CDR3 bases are TGTGCCAGCAGCTCCAGCCCGGGAACACGGCACGCCTACGAGCAGTACTTC.

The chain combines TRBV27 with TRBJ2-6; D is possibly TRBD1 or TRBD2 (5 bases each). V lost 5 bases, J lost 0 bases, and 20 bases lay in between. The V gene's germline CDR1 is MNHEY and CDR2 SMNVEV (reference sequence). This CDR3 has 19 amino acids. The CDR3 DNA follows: TGTGCCAGCAGTCCCTGGGGCGTTCCAGGGAGCTCTGGGGCCAACGTCCTGACTTTC. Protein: CASSPWGVPGSSGANVLTF. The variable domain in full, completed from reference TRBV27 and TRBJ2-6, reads EAQVTQNPRYLITVTGKKLTVTCSQNMNHEYMSWYRQDPGLGLRQIYYSMNVEVTDKGDVPEGYKVSRKEKRNFPLILESPSPNQTSLYFCASSPWGVPGSSGANVLTFGAGSRLTVL.

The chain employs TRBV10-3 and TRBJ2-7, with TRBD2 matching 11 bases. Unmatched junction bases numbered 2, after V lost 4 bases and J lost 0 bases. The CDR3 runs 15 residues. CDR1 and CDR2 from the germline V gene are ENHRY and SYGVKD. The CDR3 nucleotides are TGTGCCATCAGTGGGGGGACTAGCGGCTCCTACGAGCAGTACTTC. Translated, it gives CAISGGTSGSYEQYF.

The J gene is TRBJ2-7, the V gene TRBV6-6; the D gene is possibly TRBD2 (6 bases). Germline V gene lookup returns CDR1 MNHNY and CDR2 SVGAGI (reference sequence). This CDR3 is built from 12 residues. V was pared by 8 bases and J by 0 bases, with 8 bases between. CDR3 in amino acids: CASGRGSYEQYF. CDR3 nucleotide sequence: TGTGCCAGCGGGCGGGGCTCCTACGAGCAGTACTTC.

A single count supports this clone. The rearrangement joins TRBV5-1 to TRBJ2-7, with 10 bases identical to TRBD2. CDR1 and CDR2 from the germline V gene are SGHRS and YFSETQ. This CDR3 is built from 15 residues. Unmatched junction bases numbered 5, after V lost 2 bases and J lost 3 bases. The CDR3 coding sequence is TGCGCCAGCAGCTTCGGGCTAGCGGGAGTCTACGAGCAGTACTTC. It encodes CASSFGLAGVYEQYF.

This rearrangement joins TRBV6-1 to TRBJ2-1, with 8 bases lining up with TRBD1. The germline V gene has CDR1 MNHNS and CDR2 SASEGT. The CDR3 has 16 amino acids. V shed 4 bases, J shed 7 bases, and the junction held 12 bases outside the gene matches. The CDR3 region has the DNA TGTGCCAGCAGTGTGGGAGACAGGGGAAGCGGGAATGAGCAGTTCTTC. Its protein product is CASSVGDRGSGNEQFF.

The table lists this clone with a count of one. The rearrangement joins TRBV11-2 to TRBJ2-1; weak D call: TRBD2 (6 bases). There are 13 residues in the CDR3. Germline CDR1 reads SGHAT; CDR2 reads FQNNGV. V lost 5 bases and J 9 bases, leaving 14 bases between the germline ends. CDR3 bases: TGTGCCAGCAGCCACCACCGGACTATTGAGCAGTTCTTC. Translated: CASSHHRTIEQFF.